Below, one T cell receptor (beta chain) is given with its context. The time point here: blood 4 weeks post-SBRT, at nephrectomy. This sample's treatment: 15 Gy SBRT to primary tumor, nephrectomy 4 weeks later. Sequencing used immunoSEQ multiplex PCR; TCRdb keeps in-frame clones, though not all of them. The repertoire holds over 120,000 clones, with about 88% as singletons. The sample is drawn from a study of radiation and T cells in renal cell carcinoma. V was clipped by 8 bases and J by 4 bases; unmatched bases: 1. The V gene's germline CDR1 is MNHEY and CDR2 SVGAGI. This CDR3 has 11 residues. The starting material was blood, obtained from a patient whose treatment included radiotherapy and nephrectomy. The V gene is TRBV6-5, the J gene TRBJ1-2; 7 positions agree with TRBD1. This TCR was recovered from a woman between 50 and 59 years old with renal cell carcinoma. The CDR3 reads CASGDSYGYTF. The CDR3 nucleotides read TGTGCCAGCGGGGACAGCTATGGCTACACCTTC.